Below, one T cell receptor beta chain is given with its context. What it binds is not known. Donors showed nominal health when sampled, although they likely had unrecorded immune exposures. These data belong to a study of cytomegalovirus exposure and HLA in healthy donors. The CDR3 length is 15 residues. Looked up from germline, CDR1 is MNHEY and CDR2 is SVGAGI. Trimming took off 3 bases at V and 5 bases at J, with 16 bases between the two ends. General study results and limits: A missense DCLRE1C variant was associated with V- and J-gene trimming of TCR beta chains in a later analysis, and an independent cohort replicated the association.

A multiplex PCR was run with 60 Vbeta primers and 13 Jbeta primers. Measured with immunoSEQ multiplex PCR; TCRdb has only the in-frame clones, and not every one. Of some 150,000 clones listed, about 72% were seen once; the top ten hold around 2.2%. This sequence joins TRBV6-5 and TRBJ1-2; D may be TRBD1 (6 bases). The sequenced material came from PBMCs. This receptor was obtained from a man in his forties or fifties in good health and CMV-seronegative. The CDR3 region has the DNA TGTGCCAGCAGTTATTCCCCAGGGGTACAATATGGCTACACCTTC. Protein sequence: CASSYSPGVQYGYTF.